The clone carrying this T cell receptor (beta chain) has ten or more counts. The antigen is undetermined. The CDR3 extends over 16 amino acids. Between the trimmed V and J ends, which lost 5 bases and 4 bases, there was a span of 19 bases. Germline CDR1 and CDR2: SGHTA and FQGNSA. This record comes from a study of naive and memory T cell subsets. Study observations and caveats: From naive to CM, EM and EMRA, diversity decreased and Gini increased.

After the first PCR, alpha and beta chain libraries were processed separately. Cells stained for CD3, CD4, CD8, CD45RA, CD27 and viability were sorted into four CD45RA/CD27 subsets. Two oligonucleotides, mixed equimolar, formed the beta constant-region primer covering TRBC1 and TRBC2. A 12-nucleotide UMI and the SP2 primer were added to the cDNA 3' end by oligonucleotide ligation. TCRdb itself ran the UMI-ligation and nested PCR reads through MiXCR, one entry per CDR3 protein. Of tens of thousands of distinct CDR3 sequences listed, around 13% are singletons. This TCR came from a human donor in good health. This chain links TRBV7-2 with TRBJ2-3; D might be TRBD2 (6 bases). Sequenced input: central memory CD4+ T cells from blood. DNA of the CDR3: TGTGCCAGCAGCCGTACCTCTCGCGGGAATGCAGATACGCAGTATTTT. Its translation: CASSRTSRGNADTQYF.